One sample yielded the 6 T cell receptor beta chains listed below, sequenced in a study of T cells in Graves' hyperthyroidism and ophthalmopathy. What was amplified from RNA transcripts were TCR beta CDR3 regions. A set of HTBI primers served as the primers for a first-round RT-PCR of the TCR CDR3. TCRdb reprocessed the multiplex PCR reads via MiXCR and lists one record per CDR3 protein. The sample holds a few hundred thousand distinct CDR3 sequences; 17% are singletons and the top ten take 15% to 20%. Sequenced sample: blood. The receptor set was obtained from a woman aged 18 to 35 with Graves' ophthalmopathy.

This clonotype has a handful of counts. The V and J genes are TRBV4-3 and TRBJ1-4; no firm D call. The CDR3 covers 16 residues. V lost 0 bases and J lost 4, with 12 bases in between. Germline V gene lookup returns CDR1 LGHNA and CDR2 YSLEER. CDR3 protein: CASSQDPQTRNEKLFF. For the CDR3, the DNA is TGCGCCAGCAGCCAAGACCCACAGACCCGTAATGAAAAACTGTTTTTT.

In its sample, this clonotype was seen a few times. The chain combines TRBV6-1 with TRBJ1-5, with TRBD1 as a possible D gene (6 bases). Germline CDR1 is MNHNS and CDR2 is SASEGT. This CDR3 is 14 amino acids long. Deletions cut 8 bases from V and 0 bases from J, with 11 bases between. CDR3 residues: CASGRGHSNQPQHF. CDR3 nucleotides: TGTGCCAGCGGGCGGGGACATAGCAATCAGCCCCAGCATTTT.

This clonotype has at least ten counts. The gene calls are TRBV7-3 and TRBJ2-1, with D unresolved. CDR3 size: 14 residues. V dropped 1 base and J dropped 6 bases, with 10 bases sitting between them. Germline lookup yields CDR1 SGHTA and CDR2 FQGTGA. In DNA form, the CDR3 reads TGTGCCAGCAGCTTAAGATTAGGGTTCAATGAGCAGTTCTTC. Its translation: CASSLRLGFNEQFF.

This clonotype was detected once. As DNA, the CDR3 is TGCAGTGCTAGGACTAGCGGGACCGGGGAGCTGTTTTTT. This gives the protein CSARTSGTGELFF. V usage is TRBV20-1 and J usage is TRBJ2-2; 10 bases fit TRBD2. Trimming cost V 3 bases and J 5 bases; bases outside gene matches: 0. Looked up from germline, CDR1 is DFQATT and CDR2 is SNEGSKA (reference sequence). The CDR3 contains 13 residues.

This clonotype was counted ten times or more. The rearrangement links TRBV28 to TRBJ2-1; TRBD1 aligns across 9 bases. Looked up from germline, CDR1 is MDHEN and CDR2 is SYDVKM. J was trimmed by 7 bases and V by 5 bases; bases with no gene match: 9. This CDR3 spans 15 amino acids. The CDR3 region is CASSLGTGRVNEQFF. CDR3 sequence (DNA): TGTGCCAGCAGTCTCGGGACAGGGCGGGTTAATGAGCAGTTCTTC.

This clonotype came up many times. The rearrangement links TRBV28 to TRBJ2-7; D call uncertain. Trimming removed 6 bases from V and 4 bases from J, with 16 bases in between. The CDR3 spans 14 residues. Per the germline V gene, CDR1 is MDHEN and CDR2 is SYDVKM. CDR3 nucleotides: TGTGCCAGCAGGTCCATAATCCTGGGGTACGAGCAGTACTTC. Encoded protein: CASRSIILGYEQYF.